This T cell receptor (beta chain) was identified during a study of CD8+ T cells in alopecia areata. Germline CDR1 and CDR2: GTSNPN and SVGIG (reference sequence). Trimming cost V 3 bases and J 11 bases; bases outside gene matches: 9. The CDR3 extends over 13 amino acids. This clone turned up a few times. As to treatment: oral pan-JAK inhibitor, 5-10 mg twice daily. Following extraction, RNA underwent reverse transcription to cDNA, which served as the sequencing template. Sequencing used immunoSEQ multiplex PCR; TCRdb keeps in-frame clones, though not all of them. The data contain over 150,000 clones, roughly three fifths of them singletons.

The TCR was taken from a human donor with alopecia areata. This sequence joins TRBV30 and TRBJ1-1; 10 positions agree with TRBD1. Specimen: CD4+ T cells sorted from blood, collected at week 4, from a patient treated with tofacitinib. The CDR3 nucleotides are TGTGCCTGGAGCTTGGGACAGGGGAGGCCGGCTTTCTTT. It encodes CAWSLGQGRPAFF. Based on the CDR3 plus reference TRBV30 and TRBJ1-1, the full variable domain is SQTIHQWPATLVQPVGSPLSLECTVEGTSNPNLYWYRQAAGRGLQLLFYSVGIGQISSEVPQNLSASRPQDRQFILSSKKLLLSDSGFYLCAWSLGQGRPAFFGQGTRLTVV.